Presented here are 9 T cell receptor beta chains from one specimen sequenced in a study of early T cells in non-severe SARS-CoV-2 infection. TCRdb ran MiXCR on the 5' RACE reads and lists one entry per CDR3 protein. The sample contains some 81,000 distinct CDR3 sequences, about 16% of which appear only once. The sample taken for sequencing was whole blood. These receptors were obtained from an adult who was a healthcare worker with PCR-confirmed SARS-CoV-2 infection or an uninfected control (not recorded which).

V gene TRBV30 combines with J gene TRBJ2-3; D unclear. This CDR3 has 12 amino acids. Trimming pared 0 bases from V and 7 bases from J, leaving 8 bases between. Germline V gene data show CDR1 as GTSNPN and CDR2 as SVGIG (reference sequence). CDR3 nucleotide sequence: TGTGCCTGGAGTGTATCAGCCTATACGCAGTATTTT. Its protein is CAWSVSAYTQYF.

The rearrangement uses TRBV3-1 and TRBJ1-4, with a weak D call TRBD1 (6 bases). Between the trimmed V and J ends, which lost 2 bases and 6 bases, there was a span of 16 bases. This CDR3 has 16 amino acids. Per the germline V gene, CDR1 is LGHDT and CDR2 is YNNKEL (reference sequence). CDR3 coding DNA: TGTGCCAGCAGCCAAACCACGACAGGTGTGGATGAAAAACTGTTTTTT. It encodes CASSQTTTGVDEKLFF.

This sequence joins TRBV7-8 and TRBJ2-1; TRBD1 aligns across 11 bases. CDR1 and CDR2 from the germline V gene are SGHVS and FQNEAQ. The CDR3 spans 17 residues. J gave up 5 bases and V 7 bases, and 13 bases lay outside the gene matches. This CDR3 reads CASTSSIGQGANNEQFF. The CDR3 DNA is TGTGCCAGCACCTCTAGCATAGGACAGGGGGCAAACAATGAGCAGTTCTTC.

This clonotype was detected a few times. This rearrangement joins TRBV5-8 to TRBJ1-2, with 12 nucleotides matching TRBD1. The length of the CDR3 is 13 residues. The V gene end was trimmed by 5 bases and the J gene end by 8 bases; junction bases not matched to a gene: 4. Germline CDR1 SGHTS, CDR2 YDEGEE. CDR3: CASRGQGAWGYTF. CDR3 DNA sequence: TGTGCCAGCAGGGGACAGGGGGCGTGGGGCTACACCTTC.

Ten or more counts support this clonotype. The CDR3 spells CASSVNPDSAQVDTQYF. The CDR3 DNA sequence: TGTGCCAGCAGCGTCAACCCTGACAGCGCGCAGGTGGATACGCAGTATTTT. This chain links TRBV9 with TRBJ2-3; D might be TRBD1 (5 bases). Germline CDR1 SGDLS, CDR2 YYNGEE. This CDR3 comprises 17 residues. V was trimmed by 2 bases and J by 6 bases, leaving 22 bases between them.

This clonotype showed up just a few times. V and J are TRBV6-5 and TRBJ1-3, with TRBD1 as a possible D gene (5 bases). Trimming cost V 0 bases and J 0 bases, with 15 bases left between them. Germline V gene sequence: CDR1 MNHEY, CDR2 SVGAGI. The CDR3 loop spans 18 amino acids. The CDR3 is CASSYSEGSAFSGNTIYF. The CDR3 DNA sequence: TGTGCCAGCAGTTACTCTGAGGGGTCGGCCTTCTCTGGAAACACCATATATTTT.

The chain links TRBV7-8 to TRBJ2-3, with a possible D match to TRBD2 (5 bases). The V and J ends lost 0 bases and 6 bases respectively, with 10 bases between them. The V gene's germline CDR1 is SGHVS and CDR2 FQNEAQ. The CDR3 is made up of 14 amino acids. CDR3 coding DNA: TGTGCCAGCAGCTTAGCCCGGGGTTTTGATACGCAGTATTTT. It is translated as CASSLARGFDTQYF.

V usage is TRBV5-1 and J usage is TRBJ2-2; maybe TRBD1 (7 bases). The CDR3 runs 15 residues. Germline V gene data show CDR1 as SGHRS and CDR2 as YFSETQ. Trimming removed 2 bases from V and 5 bases from J, with 13 bases in between. The CDR3 DNA is TGCGCCAGCAGCTTCGCGGCAGGGGGGACCGGGGAGCTGTTTTTT. Amino acid sequence: CASSFAAGGTGELFF.

In this sample, this clonotype turned up many times. The chain has TRBV20-1 and TRBJ2-7; no firm D call. The V gene's germline CDR1 is DFQATT and CDR2 SNEGSKA (reference sequence). V lost 5 bases and J 5 bases, leaving 10 bases between the germline ends. The CDR3 has 11 residues. CDR3 protein: CSAYWSHEQYF. The DNA for the CDR3 is TGCAGTGCTTACTGGTCCCACGAGCAGTACTTC.